This entry lists 2 T cell receptor beta chains sequenced from one sample in a study of T cell responses to AZD1222 COVID-19 vaccine. Here immunoSEQ multiplex PCR was the method, and the copy in TCRdb shows in-frame clones only, minus some. The sample holds 130,000 to 150,000 clones, approximately 90% seen once. The source material was peripheral blood, sampled 28 days after the second AZD1222 dose. The receptors here all came from an adult who received the AZD1222 COVID-19 vaccine.

V and J are TRBV18 and TRBJ2-7, with TRBD1 as a possible D gene (7 bases). The germline V and J ends were trimmed by 8 bases and 7 bases, with 15 bases remaining between them. The CDR3 consists of 12 residues. The germline gives CDR1 KGHSH, CDR2 LQKENI. The CDR3 region is CASADRAGEQYF. The CDR3 DNA reads TGTGCCAGCGCCGACAGGGCGGGGGAGCAGTACTTC.

The chain uses TRBV7-9 and TRBJ2-5, with D perhaps matching TRBD1 or TRBD2 (5 bases each). The CDR3 length is 16 residues. Trimming took off 5 bases at V and 5 bases at J, with 21 bases between the two ends. The germline gives CDR1 SEHNR, CDR2 FQNEAQ (reference sequence). The CDR3 region has the DNA TGTGCCAGCAGCCCACCACTGGGTTGGGGACGGGAGACCCAGTACTTC. Protein sequence: CASSPPLGWGRETQYF.